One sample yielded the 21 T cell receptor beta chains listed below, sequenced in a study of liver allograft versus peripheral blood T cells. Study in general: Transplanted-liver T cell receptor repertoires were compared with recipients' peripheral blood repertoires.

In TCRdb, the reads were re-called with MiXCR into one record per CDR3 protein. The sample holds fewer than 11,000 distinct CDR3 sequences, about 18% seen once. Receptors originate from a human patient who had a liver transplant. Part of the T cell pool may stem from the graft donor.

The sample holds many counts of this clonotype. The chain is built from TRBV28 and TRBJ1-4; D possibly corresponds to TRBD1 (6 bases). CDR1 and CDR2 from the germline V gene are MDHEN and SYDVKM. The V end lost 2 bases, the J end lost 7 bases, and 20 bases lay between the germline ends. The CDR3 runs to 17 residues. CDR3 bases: TGTGCCAGCAGTTTAGGGGACCCAGGGGCGGGAGGTGAAAAACTGTTTTTT. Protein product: CASSLGDPGAGGEKLFF. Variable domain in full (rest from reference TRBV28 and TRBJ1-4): DVKVTQSSRYLVKRTGEKVFLECVQDMDHENMFWYRQDPGLGLRLIYFSYDVKMKEKGDIPEGYSVSREKKERFSLILESASTNQTSMYLCASSLGDPGAGGEKLFFGSGTQLSVL.

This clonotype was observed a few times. CDR3 in amino acids: CSAAPQLNTEAFF. As DNA, the CDR3 is TGCAGTGCCGCGCCCCAGTTGAACACTGAAGCTTTCTTT. The rearrangement uses TRBV20-1 and TRBJ1-1, with no clear D. CDR1 and CDR2 from the germline V gene are DFQATT and SNEGSKA (reference sequence). The germline V and J ends were trimmed by 6 bases and 0 bases, with 11 bases remaining between them. There are 13 residues in the CDR3.

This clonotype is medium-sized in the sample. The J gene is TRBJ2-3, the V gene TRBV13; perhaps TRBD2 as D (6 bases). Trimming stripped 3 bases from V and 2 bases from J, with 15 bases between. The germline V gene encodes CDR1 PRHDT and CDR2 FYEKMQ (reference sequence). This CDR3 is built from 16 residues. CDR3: CASSFGSGPDTDTQYF. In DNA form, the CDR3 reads TGTGCCAGCAGCTTCGGGAGCGGTCCGGACACAGATACGCAGTATTTT.

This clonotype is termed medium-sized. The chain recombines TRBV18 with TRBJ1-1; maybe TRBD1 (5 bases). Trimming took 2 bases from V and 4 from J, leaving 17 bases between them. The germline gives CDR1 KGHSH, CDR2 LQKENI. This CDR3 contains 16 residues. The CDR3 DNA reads TGTGCCAGCTCACCAAGTGTTCGGGGCTCGGGCACTGAAGCTTTCTTT. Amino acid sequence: CASSPSVRGSGTEAFF.

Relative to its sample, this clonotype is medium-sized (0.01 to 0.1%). The chain's CDR3 is CASSEVGTGGELFF. In DNA, the CDR3 is TGTGCCAGCAGTGAAGTGGGAACGGGCGGGGAGCTGTTTTTT. V is TRBV6-1 and J is TRBJ2-2; D uncertain. Germline V CDR1 and CDR2: MNHNS, SASEGT. This CDR3 has 14 residues. The V and J ends lost 1 base and 7 bases respectively, with 10 bases between them.

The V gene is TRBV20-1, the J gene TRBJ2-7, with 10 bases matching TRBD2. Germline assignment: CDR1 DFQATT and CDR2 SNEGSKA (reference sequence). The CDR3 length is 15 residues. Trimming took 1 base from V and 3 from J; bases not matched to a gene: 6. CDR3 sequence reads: CSARGLAGVIYEQYF. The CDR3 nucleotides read TGCAGTGCTAGAGGGCTAGCGGGAGTGATCTACGAGCAGTACTTC.

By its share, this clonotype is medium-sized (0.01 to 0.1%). CDR3 loop: CASSPSRMNTEAFF. The CDR3, as DNA: TGTGCCAGCAGTCCCTCCAGAATGAACACTGAAGCTTTCTTT. The genes are TRBV6-1 and TRBJ1-1, with D uncertain. CDR1 is MNHNS, CDR2 SASEGT, per germline. This CDR3 spans 14 amino acids. The germline V and J ends were trimmed by 5 bases and 0 bases, with 10 bases remaining between them.

The CDR3 protein is CASSIDTGTSSNQPQHF. The DNA for the CDR3 is TGTGCCAGTAGTATAGATACCGGGACATCTAGCAATCAGCCCCAGCATTTT. V is TRBV19 and J is TRBJ1-5; possibly TRBD1 for D (6 bases). In germline, CDR1 is LNHDA, CDR2 SQIVND (reference sequence). V lost 0 bases and J lost 0, with 12 bases in between. There are 17 residues in the CDR3.

The CDR3 DNA reads as TGTGCCAGTAGTATAGGAGGCTACTACGAGCAGTACTTC. Protein product: CASSIGGYYEQYF. J is TRBJ2-7 and V is TRBV19; D gene uncertain. With 1 base removed from V and 3 bases from J, the gap between germline ends came to 7 bases. Germline CDR1 LNHDA, CDR2 SQIVND (reference sequence). This CDR3 has 13 residues.

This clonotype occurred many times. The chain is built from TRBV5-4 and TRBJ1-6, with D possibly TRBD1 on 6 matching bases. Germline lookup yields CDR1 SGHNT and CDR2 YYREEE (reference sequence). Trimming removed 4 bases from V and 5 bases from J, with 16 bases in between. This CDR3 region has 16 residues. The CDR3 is CASSARIQGDNSPLHF. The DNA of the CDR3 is TGTGCCAGCAGCGCACGGATACAGGGTGATAATTCACCCCTCCACTTT.

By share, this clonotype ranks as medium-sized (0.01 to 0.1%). For the CDR3, the DNA is TGTGCCAGTAGTAGCTTCCCCAGTGCAGTCTTGAATCAGCCCCAGCATTTT. This sequence encodes CASSSFPSAVLNQPQHF. The chain is built from TRBV19 and TRBJ1-5, with D unclear. Germline CDR1 LNHDA, CDR2 SQIVND (reference sequence). This CDR3 is built from 17 residues. V shed 4 bases and J shed 4 bases, with 20 bases lying between them.

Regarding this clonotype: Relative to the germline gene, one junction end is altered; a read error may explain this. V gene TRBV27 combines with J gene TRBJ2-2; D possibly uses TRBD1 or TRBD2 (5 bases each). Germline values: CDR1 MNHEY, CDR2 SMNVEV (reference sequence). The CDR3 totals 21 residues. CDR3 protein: CASSSRLTGRSSLYDTRELFF. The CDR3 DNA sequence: TGTGCCAGCAGTTCCCGATTAACGGGACGGTCCTCTTTGTATGACACCAGGGAGCTGTTTTTT.

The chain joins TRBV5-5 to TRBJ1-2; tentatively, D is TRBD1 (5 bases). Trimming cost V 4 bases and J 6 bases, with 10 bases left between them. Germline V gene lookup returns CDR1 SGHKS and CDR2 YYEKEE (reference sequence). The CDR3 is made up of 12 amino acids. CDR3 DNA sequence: TGTGCCAGCAGCGTGGACATCCATGGCTACACCTTC. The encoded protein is CASSVDIHGYTF.

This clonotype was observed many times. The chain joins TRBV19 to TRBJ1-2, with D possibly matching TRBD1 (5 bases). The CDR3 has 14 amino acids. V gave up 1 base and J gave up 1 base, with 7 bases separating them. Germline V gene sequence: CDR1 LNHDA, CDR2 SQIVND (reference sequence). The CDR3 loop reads CASSIAQDNYGYTF. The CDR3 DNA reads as TGTGCCAGTAGTATAGCACAGGATAACTATGGCTACACCTTC.

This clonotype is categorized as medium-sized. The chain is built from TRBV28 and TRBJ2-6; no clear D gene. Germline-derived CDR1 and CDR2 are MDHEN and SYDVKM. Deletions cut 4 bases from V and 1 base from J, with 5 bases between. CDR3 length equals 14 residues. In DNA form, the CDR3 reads TGTGCCAGCAGTTCCTCATCTGGGGCCAACGTCCTGACTTTC. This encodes CASSSSSGANVLTF.

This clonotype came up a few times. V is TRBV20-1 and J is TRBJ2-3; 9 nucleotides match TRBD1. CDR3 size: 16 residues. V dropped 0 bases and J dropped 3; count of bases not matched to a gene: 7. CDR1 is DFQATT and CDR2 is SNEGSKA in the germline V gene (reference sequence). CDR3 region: CSARDSGTGITDTQYF. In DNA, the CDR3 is TGCAGTGCTAGAGACTCCGGGACAGGGATAACAGATACGCAGTATTTT.

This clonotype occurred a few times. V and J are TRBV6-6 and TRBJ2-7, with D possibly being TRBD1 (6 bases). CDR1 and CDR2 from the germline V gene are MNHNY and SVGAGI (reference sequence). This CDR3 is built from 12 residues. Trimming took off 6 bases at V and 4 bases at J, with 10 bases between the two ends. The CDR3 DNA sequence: TGTGCCAGCAGAACAGGGTTTTACGAGCAGTACTTC. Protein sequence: CASRTGFYEQYF.

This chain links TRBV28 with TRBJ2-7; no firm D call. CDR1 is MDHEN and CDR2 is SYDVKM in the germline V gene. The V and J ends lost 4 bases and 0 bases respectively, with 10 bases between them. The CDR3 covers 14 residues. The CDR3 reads CASSSGSHSYEQYF. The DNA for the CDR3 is TGTGCCAGCAGTTCCGGTAGCCACTCCTACGAGCAGTACTTC.

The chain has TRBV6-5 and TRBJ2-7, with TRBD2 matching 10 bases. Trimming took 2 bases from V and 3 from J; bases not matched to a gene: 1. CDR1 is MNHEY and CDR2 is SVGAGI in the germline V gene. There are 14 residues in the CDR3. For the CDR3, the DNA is TGTGCCAGCAGTTACGGACTAGCGGTCTACGAGCAGTACTTC. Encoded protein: CASSYGLAVYEQYF.

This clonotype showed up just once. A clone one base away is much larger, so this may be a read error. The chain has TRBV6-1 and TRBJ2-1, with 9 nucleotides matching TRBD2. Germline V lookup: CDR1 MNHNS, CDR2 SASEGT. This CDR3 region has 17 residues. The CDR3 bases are TGTGCCAGCAATGAACGTCCATCTAGCGGGGACTACAATGAGCAGTTCTTC. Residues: CASNERPSSGDYNEQFF.

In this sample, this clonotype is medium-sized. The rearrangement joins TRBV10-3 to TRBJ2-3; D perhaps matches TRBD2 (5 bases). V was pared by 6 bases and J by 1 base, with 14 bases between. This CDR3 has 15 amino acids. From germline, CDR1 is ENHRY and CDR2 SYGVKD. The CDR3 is CAISTPTTGTDTQYF. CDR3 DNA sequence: TGTGCCATCAGCACACCGACTACCGGCACAGATACGCAGTATTTT.